The 20 T cell receptor beta chains presented below share a single source sample, sequenced in a study of cytomegalovirus exposure and HLA in healthy donors (dated by TCRdb to 2016 to 2017). The library came from the immunoSEQ multiplex PCR assay. The multiplex PCR relied on a mix of 60 forward primers for TCR Vbeta segments and 13 reverse primers for TCR Jbeta segments. In TCRdb, the immuneACCESS table is reduced to in-frame sequences with V and J assigned. These tables do not hold every clone; where another copy was compared, an unresolved V gene accounts for under half, and the others remain unexplained. The sample table lists 150,000 to 200,000 clones, over 80% of them with a count of one. 4.1% of the sample is taken by the ten largest. The sample was PBMCs. The receptors derive from a man over 45 in good health and CMV-seropositive.

Remarks on this clone: The sample has other DNA sequences that encode this CDR3 too. V gene TRBV7-8 combines with J gene TRBJ1-6; D is ambiguous. The length of the CDR3 is 13 residues. V gave up 3 bases and J gave up 6 bases, with 6 bases separating them. The germline V gene encodes CDR1 SGHVS and CDR2 FQNEAQ. The CDR3 spells CASSFGLNSPLHF. CDR3 DNA sequence: TGTGCCAGCAGCTTCGGACTTAATTCACCCCTCCACTTT. The full variable domain, in which reference TRBV7-8 and TRBJ1-6 provide the parts outside the CDR3, is GAGVSQSPRYKVAKRGQDVALRCDPISGHVSLFWYQQALGQGPEFLTYFQNEAQLDKSGLPSDRFFAERPEGSVSTLKIQRTQQEDSAVYLCASSFGLNSPLHFGNGTRLTVT.

This chain connects TRBV10-3 to TRBJ2-3; the D is unclear. The CDR3 has 11 residues. CDR1 is ENHRY and CDR2 is SYGVKD in the germline V gene. V was cut by 8 bases and J by 4 bases, with 7 bases left in between. The CDR3, as DNA: TGTGCCATCGGCCCTCCAGATACGCAGTATTTT. It codes for CAIGPPDTQYF.

The CDR3, as DNA: TGTGCCAGTAGTTCTGGGGAGTCCGCCGGGGAGCTGTTTTTT. The encoded protein is CASSSGESAGELFF. This rearrangement joins TRBV19 to TRBJ2-2, with D possibly matching TRBD2 (5 bases). V was cut by 5 bases and J by 6 bases, with 13 bases left in between. The CDR3 totals 14 residues. CDR1 and CDR2 (germline): LNHDA, SQIVND (reference sequence).

The chain couples TRBV6-5 to TRBJ2-1; TRBD2 agrees at 8 bases. The CDR3 runs 14 residues. Germline CDR1 and CDR2: MNHEY and SVGAGI. Trimming at V came to 8 bases and at J to 4 bases, leaving 7 bases not matched to a gene. In DNA, the CDR3 is TGTGCCAGCGGAGGACTAGCAGAATACAATGAGCAGTTCTTC. Translating it yields CASGGLAEYNEQFF.

CDR3 nucleotides: TGTGCCAGCAGCTTACTAAACGCTAATAACGAACATCAGCCCCAGCATTTT. Its protein is CASSLLNANNEHQPQHF. This chain uses TRBV5-8 with TRBJ1-5; D unresolved. Between the trimmed V and J ends, which lost 2 bases and 5 bases, there was a span of 20 bases. CDR1 and CDR2 (germline): SGHTS, YDEGEE. The CDR3 loop spans 17 amino acids.

The rearrangement joins TRBV4-1 to TRBJ2-5, with D perhaps TRBD2 (6 bases). TRBJ2-7 explains the end of the DNA better; the J call may be wrong. The CDR3 consists of 15 residues. The germline V gene encodes CDR1 MGHRA and CDR2 YSYEKL. CDR3 sequence: CASSQEHGGPYEQYF. In nucleotides, the CDR3 is TGCGCCAGCAGCCAAGAACACGGGGGACCCTACGAGCAGTACTTC.

This chain uses TRBV5-1 with TRBJ2-7; 7 bases line up with TRBD1. From germline, CDR1 is SGHRS and CDR2 YFSETQ. The CDR3 has 15 amino acids. V trimming: 4 bases; J trimming: 3 bases; junction bases outside the gene matches: 10. The CDR3 DNA follows: TGCGCCAGCAGCCCCAATACAGGGGAAATCTACGAGCAGTACTTC. It translates to CASSPNTGEIYEQYF.

Turning to this clone: The sample contains more than one DNA sequence encoding this CDR3. The genes are TRBV6-5 and TRBJ1-6; 8 bases agree with TRBD1. CDR3 length: 16 residues. The junction had 3 bases not matched to a gene; V was cut back by 2 bases and J by 3 bases. In germline, CDR1 is MNHEY, CDR2 SVGAGI. CDR3 amino acids: CASSYTGQGYNSPLHF. The DNA for the CDR3 is TGTGCCAGCAGTTACACAGGACAGGGCTATAATTCACCCCTCCACTTT.

This clone was detected only a few times. The rearrangement links TRBV5-1 to TRBJ2-3; 8 bases map to TRBD1. V lost 4 bases to trimming and J lost 1 base; unmatched junction nucleotides: 2. The CDR3 extends over 14 amino acids. The germline CDR1 and CDR2 sequences are SGHRS and YFSETQ. Here the CDR3 reads CASSKDRGTDTQYF. For the CDR3, the DNA is TGCGCCAGCAGCAAGGACAGGGGCACAGATACGCAGTATTTT.

The chain carries TRBV5-1 and TRBJ2-5; maybe TRBD2 (6 bases). The J call may not be correct, given that the DNA end is closer to TRBJ2-7. The CDR3 length is 14 residues. Per the germline V gene, CDR1 is SGHRS and CDR2 is YFSETQ. CDR3 sequence (DNA): TGCGCCAGCAGCCTGGGACTCACGACCTACGAGCAGTACTTC. Translating it yields CASSLGLTTYEQYF.

The chain couples TRBV5-4 to TRBJ2-3, with 8 bases lining up with TRBD2. In germline, CDR1 is SGHNT, CDR2 YYREEE (reference sequence). V gave up 4 bases and J gave up 0 bases; unmatched junction bases: 16. This CDR3 region has 19 residues. CDR3 in DNA: TGTGCCAGCAGCCCTCGTGGTCGCGGGGGGACGTCTAGCACAGATACGCAGTATTTT. Translated, it gives CASSPRGRGGTSSTDTQYF.

This clone was seen a few times. The rearrangement links TRBV5-1 to TRBJ2-1; no definite D call. In germline, CDR1 is SGHRS, CDR2 YFSETQ. The CDR3 runs to 11 residues. V was cut by 7 bases and J by 5 bases, with 7 bases left in between. The chain's CDR3 is CASLRNNEQFF. DNA of the CDR3: TGCGCCAGCCTAAGAAACAATGAGCAGTTCTTC.

Remarks on this clone: Its ends do not fully match the called genes, so a read error is possible. The rearrangement links TRBV5-4 to TRBJ2-7; TRBD1 might be the D (6 bases). The germline V gene encodes CDR1 SGHNT and CDR2 YYREEE (reference sequence). The CDR3 sequence is 13 residues long. CDR3 coding DNA: TGTACCAGCAGCTTGTGGGGGCCAAACGAGCAGTACTTC. Translation: CTSSLWGPNEQYF.

The rearrangement links TRBV19 to TRBJ2-5; 9 bases match TRBD1. Per germline, CDR1 LNHDA and CDR2 SQIVND (reference sequence). The CDR3 runs 14 residues. J gave up 4 bases and V 3 bases, and 3 bases lay outside the gene matches. As DNA, the CDR3 is TGTGCCAGTAGTATTACAGGGGGCGCAGAGACCCAGTACTTC. It specifies CASSITGGAETQYF.

The V gene is TRBV7-3, the J gene TRBJ2-1; TRBD2 aligns across 9 bases. Per the germline V gene, CDR1 is SGHTA and CDR2 is FQGTGA. The V and J ends lost 0 bases and 4 bases, in that order; junction bases with no gene match: 10. This CDR3 comprises 18 residues. The CDR3 bases are TGTGCCAGCAGCTTAACCATCTGGGGGCGGGAGGGTTACAATGAGCAGTTCTTC. Translation gives CASSLTIWGREGYNEQFF.

This rearrangement joins TRBV4-3 to TRBJ1-5; D not certain. V shed 0 bases and J shed 3 bases, with 6 bases lying between them. There are 14 residues in the CDR3. Looked up from germline, CDR1 is LGHNA and CDR2 is YSLEER. CDR3 sequence (DNA): TGCGCCAGCAGCCAAGATAGCGCCAATCAGCCCCAGCATTTT. It yields the protein CASSQDSANQPQHF.

The V and J genes are TRBV4-3 and TRBJ2-5, with D perhaps matching TRBD1 (6 bases). Deletions cut 3 bases from V and 1 base from J, with 9 bases between. The CDR3 loop spans 14 amino acids. From germline, CDR1 is LGHNA and CDR2 YSLEER. This CDR3 reads CASSQTGIQETQYF. The CDR3 DNA sequence: TGCGCCAGCAGCCAGACAGGTATCCAAGAGACCCAGTACTTC.

The chain has TRBV11-3 and TRBJ2-7; 12 positions agree with TRBD1. The CDR3 runs 12 residues. The V segment lost 8 bases and the J segment 6 bases; nucleotides outside the gene matches: 2. Germline CDR1 and CDR2: SGHNT and YENEEA. The CDR3 is CASSGQGAEQYF. Written as DNA, the CDR3 is TGTGCCAGCTCGGGACAGGGGGCCGAGCAGTACTTC.

This sequence joins TRBV4-2 and TRBJ1-2; TRBD1 matches 8 bases. Germline assignment: CDR1 LGHNA and CDR2 YNFKEQ. The CDR3 has 17 residues. The junction had 12 bases not matched to a gene; V was cut back by 2 bases and J by 4 bases. The CDR3 sequence is CASSQQTDRGGVYGYTF. The DNA for the CDR3 is TGTGCCAGCAGCCAACAGACCGACAGGGGTGGCGTCTATGGCTACACCTTC.

The chain joins TRBV2 to TRBJ2-5, with D possibly matching TRBD2 (6 bases). This CDR3 region has 12 residues. Germline V gene data show CDR1 as SNHLY and CDR2 as FYNNEI. V was shortened by 6 bases and J by 6 bases, with 11 bases between the two germline ends. CDR3 sequence (DNA): TGTGCCAGCAGCTATCTAGCGAAGACCCAGTACTTC. This encodes CASSYLAKTQYF. The full variable domain, completed using reference TRBV2 and TRBJ2-5, is EPEVTQTPSHQVTQMGQEVILRCVPISNHLYFYWYRQILGQKVEFLVSFYNNEISEKSEIFDDQFSVERPDGSNFTLKIRSTKLEDSAMYFCASSYLAKTQYFGPGTRLLVL.